The 30 T cell receptor beta chains below all came from one sample that was sequenced in a study of T cell repertoires in cytomegalovirus infection. No antigen has been identified for these receptors. TCRdb re-called the reads through MiXCR, storing one row per CDR3 protein. The sample lists around 120,000 distinct CDR3 sequences; roughly 39% were seen once. Source: CD8+ T cells from cultured PBMCs, taken from culture after CMV antigen stimulation. The receptors originated from a human donor in good health (CMV status not recorded). Some clones in this sample may be carry-over from other donors' samples.

This chain joins TRBV12-3 or TRBV12-4 and TRBJ1-2; no definite D call. The germline V and J ends were trimmed by 6 bases and 4 bases, with 6 bases remaining between them. The length of the CDR3 is 11 residues. CDR3 nucleotides: TGTGCCAGCAGGACCCTCTATGGCTACACCTTC. Protein sequence: CASRTLYGYTF.

The rearrangement joins TRBV15 to TRBJ2-6, with D possibly matching TRBD1 (6 bases). V was clipped by 3 bases and J by 1 base, with 10 bases between them. CDR3 size: 16 residues. Germline V CDR1 and CDR2: LNHNV, YYDKDF (reference sequence). CDR3 region: CATSRAQGSGANVLTF. The CDR3 nucleotides are TGTGCCACCAGCAGGGCACAGGGATCTGGGGCCAACGTCCTGACTTTC.

The rearrangement joins TRBV7-2 to TRBJ1-2, with 8 bases lining up with TRBD1. Germline V CDR1 and CDR2: SGHTA, FQGNSA. This CDR3 has 16 residues. Unmatched junction bases numbered 6, after V lost 0 bases and J lost 3 bases. The CDR3 sequence: CASSLALAGGHYGYTF. DNA for the CDR3: TGTGCCAGCAGCTTAGCGCTTGCAGGGGGCCACTATGGCTACACCTTC.

The CDR3 nucleotides read TGCGCCAGCAGCCAAGCCGTGGACTTGCCAGCTTTCTTT. Amino acids: CASSQAVDLPAFF. The rearrangement joins TRBV4-1 to TRBJ1-1; no definite D call. Germline values: CDR1 MGHRA, CDR2 YSYEKL. This CDR3 has 13 amino acids. Deletions cut 1 base from V and 10 bases from J, with 13 bases between.

V and J are TRBV27 and TRBJ2-3, with D perhaps given as TRBD1 or TRBD2 (6 bases each). V was clipped by 1 base and J by 4 bases, with 9 bases between them. Germline values: CDR1 MNHEY, CDR2 SMNVEV (reference sequence). There are 14 residues in the CDR3. The CDR3 loop is CASSLLGGADTQYF. CDR3 bases: TGTGCCAGCAGTTTATTGGGGGGCGCAGATACGCAGTATTTT.

This clonotype was observed at least ten times. This chain uses TRBV5-4 with TRBJ1-1; TRBD1 might be the D (6 bases). The V gene lost 4 bases and the J gene lost 2 bases, with 9 bases spanning the gap. The CDR3 runs to 13 residues. Looked up from germline, CDR1 is SGHNT and CDR2 is YYREEE (reference sequence). CDR3 loop: CASSRTANTEAFF. The CDR3 nucleotides read TGTGCCAGCAGCCGGACAGCAAACACTGAAGCTTTCTTT.

The rearrangement links TRBV7-6 to TRBJ1-4, with 7 bases fitting TRBD1. Per germline, CDR1 SGHVS and CDR2 FNYEAQ. V lost 0 bases to trimming and J lost 0 bases; unmatched junction nucleotides: 7. This CDR3 is 18 amino acids long. CDR3 in amino acids: CASSLASHRGATNEKLFF. In nucleotides, the CDR3 is TGTGCCAGCAGCTTAGCGTCCCACAGGGGTGCAACTAATGAAAAACTGTTTTTT.

J is TRBJ2-7 and V is TRBV7-6; 9 bases line up with TRBD1. The CDR3 is 16 amino acids. With 5 bases clipped from V and 0 bases from J, the junction kept 8 bases outside the gene matches. Per germline, CDR1 SGHVS and CDR2 FNYEAQ. The CDR3 nucleotides are TGTGCCAGCAGCCCGCCCCTGGGACAGGGCTCCTACGAGCAGTACTTC. Residues: CASSPPLGQGSYEQYF.

This clonotype was observed many times. The chain links TRBV2 to TRBJ1-1; D is unclear. Germline loops: CDR1 SNHLY, CDR2 FYNNEI. V was trimmed by 1 base and J by 8 bases, leaving 5 bases between them. This CDR3 region has 11 residues. In DNA, the CDR3 is TGTGCCAGCAGTGAAGGACTAGAAGCTTTCTTT. This gives the protein CASSEGLEAFF.

The J gene is TRBJ1-2, the V gene TRBV12-3 or TRBV12-4; no clear D gene. Trimming shortened V by 6 bases and J by 2 bases, and 10 bases separated the two germline ends. This CDR3 spans 13 amino acids. CDR3 residues: CASSTTVNYGYTF. In nucleotides, the CDR3 is TGTGCCAGCAGCACAACAGTAAACTATGGCTACACCTTC.

This clonotype was seen many times. The chain employs TRBV7-8 and TRBJ1-5; 7 bases are shared with TRBD1. Germline CDR1 is SGHVS and CDR2 is FQNEAQ. Germline trimming cut 5 bases from V and 3 bases from J; bases unmatched to any gene: 13. The CDR3 consists of 17 residues. The CDR3 sequence: CASSQGFLGQTNQPQHF. CDR3 nucleotides: TGTGCCAGCAGCCAAGGATTTTTGGGACAGACCAATCAGCCCCAGCATTTT.

There are a few counts of this clonotype. The DNA for the CDR3 is TGTGCCAGCAGTTACCTAGCGGGGGGAAGCACAGATACGCAGTATTTT. This codes for CASSYLAGGSTDTQYF. This chain uses TRBV6-6 with TRBJ2-3, with 11 nucleotides matching TRBD2. The CDR3 has 16 residues. Germline loops: CDR1 MNHNY, CDR2 SVGAGI (reference sequence). Trimming took 2 bases from V and 0 from J; bases not matched to a gene: 1.

J is TRBJ2-7 and V is TRBV11-2, with 10 bases matching TRBD2. The CDR3 totals 14 residues. Losses at the gene ends were 6 bases for V and 4 bases for J; bases not matched to a gene: 6. From germline, CDR1 is SGHAT and CDR2 FQNNGV. CDR3 DNA: TGTGCCAGCAGTCTGGCTAGCGGGGGATACGAGCAGTACTTC. Its translation is CASSLASGGYEQYF.

The rearrangement links TRBV5-1 to TRBJ2-3, with 7 bases fitting TRBD2. CDR1 SGHRS and CDR2 YFSETQ come from the germline V gene. The CDR3 length is 17 residues. V lost 3 bases and J lost 3; bases outside the gene matches: 13. The CDR3 here is CASSSYRGGGGTDTQYF. In nucleotides, the CDR3 is TGCGCCAGCAGCTCGTACCGGGGCGGGGGAGGGACAGATACGCAGTATTTT.

V is TRBV27 and J is TRBJ1-4; D is unresolved. With 0 bases removed from V and 5 bases from J, the gap between germline ends came to 16 bases. The CDR3 sequence is 17 residues long. CDR1 MNHEY and CDR2 SMNVEV come from the germline V gene (reference sequence). This CDR3 is CASSLSGPEGPNEKLFF. CDR3 DNA sequence: TGTGCCAGCAGTTTATCCGGGCCAGAAGGACCCAATGAAAAACTGTTTTTT.

V usage is TRBV7-3 and J usage is TRBJ2-3; 7 bases are shared with TRBD2. Germline V CDR1 and CDR2: SGHTA, FQGTGA. This CDR3 comprises 14 residues. Trimming took 1 base from V and 4 from J; bases not matched to a gene: 2. CDR3 sequence reads: CASSLSGGADTQYF. DNA of the CDR3: TGTGCCAGCAGCTTAAGCGGGGGTGCAGATACGCAGTATTTT.

There are a few counts of this clonotype. The V gene is TRBV6-5, the J gene TRBJ1-5; perhaps TRBD1 as D (5 bases). CDR1 and CDR2 (germline): MNHEY, SVGAGI. The CDR3 is made up of 14 amino acids. V was trimmed by 6 bases and J by 4 bases, leaving 13 bases between them. CDR3 region: CASRPGRMNQPQHF. The CDR3 nucleotides are TGTGCCAGCAGACCAGGGAGGATGAATCAGCCCCAGCATTTT.

This clonotype appeared a single time. The V call is TRBV14, the J call TRBJ2-6; tentatively, D is TRBD2 (5 bases). V lost 1 base, J lost 4 bases, and 11 bases lay in between. Germline V gene lookup returns CDR1 SGHDN and CDR2 FVKESK. The CDR3 is 16 residues long. The CDR3 here is CASSQVWGAGANVLTF. CDR3 DNA sequence: TGTGCCAGCAGCCAAGTCTGGGGAGCAGGGGCCAACGTCCTGACTTTC.

The rearrangement uses TRBV7-2 and TRBJ2-3; possibly TRBD1 for D (5 bases). V gave up 3 bases and J gave up 4 bases, with 8 bases separating them. The germline gives CDR1 SGHTA, CDR2 FQGNSA. CDR3 length: 13 amino acids. The CDR3 nucleotides read TGTGCCAGCAGCTTGGGGCCTTCAGATACGCAGTATTTT. Translation: CASSLGPSDTQYF.

A few counts support this clonotype. This chain connects TRBV7-6 to TRBJ2-1; D gene uncertain. V lost 5 bases and J lost 6, with 11 bases in between. Germline V gives CDR1 SGHVS, CDR2 FNYEAQ. The CDR3 loop spans 13 amino acids. As DNA, the CDR3 is TGTGCCAGCAGCGGCGTAGACTCCAATGAGCAGTTCTTC. The encoded protein is CASSGVDSNEQFF.

This clonotype came up a few times. V gene TRBV2 combines with J gene TRBJ1-2; D is unclear. CDR1 is SNHLY, CDR2 FYNNEI, per germline. The germline V and J ends were trimmed by 2 bases and 7 bases, with 14 bases remaining between them. CDR3 length: 14 amino acids. In DNA form, the CDR3 reads TGTGCCAGCAGTGAATTGGTCTCCAACATTGGCTACACCTTC. This codes for CASSELVSNIGYTF.

This clonotype was recorded a few times. This sequence joins TRBV7-8 and TRBJ2-2; D gene unclear. Germline V gives CDR1 SGHVS, CDR2 FQNEAQ. Trimming removed 1 base at V and 4 bases at J, with 7 bases between. The CDR3 runs 14 residues. The CDR3 region is CASSLGMGTGELFF. The CDR3 DNA reads TGTGCCAGCAGCTTAGGGATGGGCACCGGGGAGCTGTTTTTT.

This sequence joins TRBV6-2 or TRBV6-3 and TRBJ2-1, with D possibly TRBD2 on 6 matching bases. V lost 2 bases and J lost 10, with 15 bases in between. Germline V gives CDR1 MNHEY, CDR2 SVGEGT. The CDR3 has 14 residues. The CDR3 DNA reads as TGTGCCAGCAGTTACGGCTATATAGCGGCCGAGCAGTTCTTC. Translation gives CASSYGYIAAEQFF.

This clonotype showed up just once. The J gene is TRBJ1-1, the V gene TRBV5-1; no clear D gene. This CDR3 has 14 residues. Germline CDR1 is SGHRS and CDR2 is YFSETQ. V was cut by 2 bases and J by 5 bases, with 13 bases left in between. CDR3 DNA sequence: TGCGCCAGCAGCTTAAATCCCAGTACGACTGAAGCTTTCTTT. Translated: CASSLNPSTTEAFF.

This clonotype was observed a few times. This chain joins TRBV20-1 and TRBJ1-2, with unresolved D. V shed 3 bases and J shed 4 bases, with 12 bases lying between them. Germline lookup yields CDR1 DFQATT and CDR2 SNEGSKA (reference sequence). The CDR3 runs 13 residues. CDR3 protein: CSARDPGGYGYTF. The CDR3 bases are TGCAGTGCTAGGGACCCAGGCGGCTATGGCTACACCTTC.

The rearrangement links TRBV19 to TRBJ1-5; a possible D gene is TRBD1 (5 bases). CDR1 LNHDA and CDR2 SQIVND come from the germline V gene (reference sequence). This CDR3 has 14 amino acids. Trimming pared 5 bases from V and 5 bases from J, leaving 13 bases between. The CDR3 nucleotides are TGTGCCAGTAGTTGGGGCGTCGATCATCAGCCCCAGCATTTT. Protein: CASSWGVDHQPQHF.

This clonotype has more than one count but fewer than ten. The gene calls are TRBV7-6 and TRBJ2-1, with unresolved D. The CDR3 runs to 12 residues. Germline CDR1 and CDR2: SGHVS and FNYEAQ. The V gene lost 1 base and the J gene lost 7 bases, with 5 bases spanning the gap. The CDR3 spells CASSLGANEQFF. For the CDR3, the DNA is TGTGCCAGCAGCTTAGGGGCTAATGAGCAGTTCTTC. Full variable domain (rest looked up from reference TRBV7-6 and TRBJ2-1): GAGVSQSPRYKVTKRGQDVALRCDPISGHVSLYWYRQALGQGPEFLTYFNYEAQQDKSGLPNDRFSAERPEGSISTLTIQRTEQRDSAMYRCASSLGANEQFFGPGTRLTVL.

The chain couples TRBV4-1 to TRBJ2-7; 10 bases match TRBD1. This CDR3 is built from 16 residues. J lost 4 bases, V lost 3 bases, and 9 bases had no gene match. CDR1 and CDR2 (germline): MGHRA, YSYEKL. The CDR3 loop is CASSQNPGTGVYEQYF. CDR3 coding DNA: TGCGCCAGCAGCCAGAACCCCGGGACAGGGGTATACGAGCAGTACTTC.

This clonotype was counted a single time. The V and J genes are TRBV30 and TRBJ2-7; possibly TRBD1 or TRBD2 for D (5 bases each). Looked up from germline, CDR1 is GTSNPN and CDR2 is SVGIG (reference sequence). The CDR3 contains 14 residues. V dropped 6 bases and J dropped 0 bases, with 15 bases sitting between them. The CDR3 reads CACLRDLSSYEQYF. The CDR3 nucleotides read TGTGCCTGCCTCCGGGACCTGAGCTCCTACGAGCAGTACTTC.

The gene calls are TRBV7-2 and TRBJ2-2; the match to TRBD2 covers 9 bases. CDR1 is SGHTA, CDR2 FQGNSA, per germline. V dropped 1 base and J dropped 5; count of bases not matched to a gene: 5. The CDR3 length is 16 residues. The CDR3 sequence: CASSLGGGAWTGELFF. CDR3 in DNA: TGTGCCAGCAGCTTAGGCGGGGGGGCCTGGACCGGGGAGCTGTTTTTT. The full variable domain, with the rest looked up from reference TRBV7-2 and TRBJ2-2, is GAGVSQSPSNKVTEKGKDVELRCDPISGHTALYWYRQSLGQGLEFLIYFQGNSAPDKSGLPSDRFSAERTGGSVSTLTIQRTQQEDSAVYLCASSLGGGAWTGELFFGEGSRLTVL.